Below, 21 T cell receptor delta chains from the same sample are listed, as sequenced in a study of gamma-delta T cells after stem cell transplantation. TCRdb re-called the RT-PCR reads with CATT. Here the sample spans roughly 1,600 delta-chain clones, 20% to 25% being singletons. The specimen was gamma-delta T cells. These receptors came from a human donor. It is not recorded whose cells these are; they may come from a transplant donor.

Comment on this clone: This sequence is one base from a far larger clone and is likely a read error. The same CDR3 can be traced to other DNA sequences in this sample. This sequence joins TRDV1 and TRDJ2; 10 bases line up with TRDD3. This CDR3 has 24 amino acids. V lost 4 bases and J lost 2; bases outside the gene matches: 28. In germline, CDR1 is TSWWSYY, CDR2 QGS. The CDR3 DNA is TGTGCTCTTGGGGGAACCCTTTACAGCAGCTCCCTCTACTGGGGGATGGGGTTGACAGCACAACTCTTCTTT. Translating it yields CALGGTLYSSSLYWGMGLTAQLFF.

This chain links TRDV2 with TRDJ1; TRDD3 is a possible D gene (5 bases). Germline V gives CDR1 GEAIGNYY, CDR2 EKD. Trimming removed 0 bases at V and 0 bases at J, with 7 bases between. This CDR3 is 14 amino acids long. CDR3 region: CACDTLWDTDKLIF. The DNA for the CDR3 is TGTGCCTGTGACACCCTCTGGGACACCGATAAACTCATCTTT.

The chain joins TRDV2 to TRDJ1; 12 nucleotides line up with TRDD3. The germline V gene encodes CDR1 GEAIGNYY and CDR2 EKD. The V and J ends lost 3 bases and 1 base, in that order; junction bases with no gene match: 29. There are 24 residues in the CDR3. For the CDR3, the DNA is TGTGCCTGTGACTCGATTGCTGGGGGATACGCCGGGCGAAGCCGGGGGACCACCACCGATAAACTCATCTTT. Residues: CACDSIAGGYAGRSRGTTTDKLIF.

This clone was seen only a few times. The chain carries TRDV2 and TRDJ1; 9 nucleotides align to TRDD3. The J segment lost 1 base and the V segment lost 1 base, leaving 15 bases of the junction unmatched. CDR1 and CDR2 from the germline V gene are GEAIGNYY and EKD. There are 19 residues in the CDR3. This CDR3 reads CACDTLGDTRGKRTDKLIF. The CDR3 nucleotides read TGTGCCTGTGACACGCTTGGGGATACGAGAGGGAAGCGCACCGATAAACTCATCTTT.

Sample share makes this clone hyperexpanded (1% or more). Other DNA variants within this sample encode the same CDR3. The chain links TRDV2 to TRDJ3, with TRDD3 matching over 10 bases. CDR1 and CDR2 (germline): GEAIGNYY, EKD. The CDR3 consists of 21 residues. V was clipped by 0 bases and J by 2 bases; unmatched bases: 12. The CDR3 spells CACDTGGITGGLTWDTRQMFF. As DNA, the CDR3 is TGTGCCTGTGACACCGGTGGGATTACTGGGGGATTGACCTGGGACACCCGACAGATGTTTTTC.

Note on this clone: This CDR3 is also generated by other DNA sequences in the sample. V usage is TRDV2 and J usage is TRDJ1; 8 bases align to TRDD3. V lost 7 bases and J lost 5; bases outside the gene matches: 17. CDR1 is GEAIGNYY, CDR2 EKD, per germline. This CDR3 comprises 16 residues. CDR3 DNA sequence: TGTGCCTGCGATGGGCTTACTGGGGGCCCCGTGGATAAACTCATCTTT. This translates into CACDGLTGGPVDKLIF.

To note about this clone: One base away lies a much larger clone, so this may be a sequencing read error. The V call is TRDV2, the J call TRDJ1; TRDD3 might be the D (6 bases). The CDR3 has 14 amino acids. V lost 9 bases, J lost 3 bases, and 19 bases lay in between. In germline, CDR1 is GEAIGNYY, CDR2 EKD. CDR3 sequence (DNA): TGTGCCGGTCAGGGGATTGAGGGCGCCGATAAACTCATCTTT. It specifies CAGQGIEGADKLIF.

The V call is TRDV2, the J call TRDJ1; no clear D. V gave up 3 bases and J gave up 0 bases, with 10 bases separating them. Germline V gene data show CDR1 as GEAIGNYY and CDR2 as EKD. The CDR3 covers 14 residues. This CDR3 is CACDPIADTDKLIF. DNA of the CDR3: TGTGCCTGTGACCCTATAGCGGACACCGATAAACTCATCTTT.

The chain uses TRDV2 and TRDJ1, with 10 bases matching TRDD3. The CDR3 covers 17 residues. Germline V gene sequence: CDR1 GEAIGNYY, CDR2 EKD. V lost 2 bases to trimming and J lost 3 bases; unmatched junction nucleotides: 11. CDR3 region: CACDSVLGDSLADKLIF. The CDR3 DNA is TGTGCCTGTGACAGCGTACTGGGGGATTCCCTTGCCGATAAACTCATCTTT.

This clone is labeled large. The sample has other DNA sequences that encode this CDR3 too. CDR3 sequence: CACVWGILEQGTDKLIF. For the CDR3, the DNA is TGTGCCTGTGTCTGGGGGATACTAGAGCAGGGGACCGATAAACTCATCTTT. The V call is TRDV2, the J call TRDJ1; 11 bases map to TRDD3. There are 17 residues in the CDR3. Germline V gene data show CDR1 as GEAIGNYY and CDR2 as EKD. Germline trimming cut 5 bases from V and 2 bases from J; bases unmatched to any gene: 12.

In its sample, this clone ranks as medium-sized (0.01 to 0.1%). The same CDR3 is also encoded by other DNA sequences in this sample. The gene calls are TRDV2 and TRDJ1; 10 positions agree with TRDD3. The V gene end was trimmed by 1 base and the J gene end by 0 bases; junction bases not matched to a gene: 22. This CDR3 is 22 amino acids long. Germline V gene data show CDR1 as GEAIGNYY and CDR2 as EKD. CDR3 nucleotides: TGTGCCTGTGACACAGTACCAGGTGGTGGAGTACTGGGGGATTCGTACACCGATAAACTCATCTTT. It is translated as CACDTVPGGGVLGDSYTDKLIF.

By frequency in the sample, this clone is large. J is TRDJ1 and V is TRDV2, with D uncertain. The CDR3 is made up of 14 amino acids. Germline CDR1 and CDR2: GEAIGNYY and EKD. Trimming shortened V by 3 bases and J by 0 bases, and 10 bases separated the two germline ends. The DNA of the CDR3 is TGTGCCTGTGACCCTTTAGCCCACACCGATAAACTCATCTTT. Its translation: CACDPLAHTDKLIF.

This clone counts as large. This chain uses TRDV2 with TRDJ1, with unresolved D. The CDR3 has 17 amino acids. The germline V and J ends were trimmed by 0 bases and 0 bases, with 16 bases remaining between them. CDR1 GEAIGNYY and CDR2 EKD come from the germline V gene. DNA for the CDR3: TGTGCCTGTGACACCGCCGACCGGGGCCAGTACACCGATAAACTCATCTTT. This sequence encodes CACDTADRGQYTDKLIF.

The chain employs TRDV2 and TRDJ1, with 7 bases lining up with TRDD3. V lost 1 base to trimming and J lost 0 bases; unmatched junction nucleotides: 16. Germline-derived CDR1 and CDR2 are GEAIGNYY and EKD. This CDR3 is built from 19 residues. The CDR3 DNA sequence: TGTGCCTGTGACACGGTAAGCAGCGGATACGTCGGACACACCGATAAACTCATCTTT. Residues: CACDTVSSGYVGHTDKLIF.

The chain couples TRDV2 to TRDJ1, with 10 bases that match TRDD3. CDR3 length equals 15 residues. Per the germline V gene, CDR1 is GEAIGNYY and CDR2 is EKD. V was pared by 1 base and J by 5 bases, with 6 bases of the junction left unmatched. The CDR3 DNA sequence: TGTGCCTGTGACACGCTGGGGGATAATAGGGATAAACTCATCTTT. It translates to CACDTLGDNRDKLIF.

Judged by abundance, this clone is large. CDR3 protein: CACDTLGERTYTDKLIF. The CDR3 nucleotides are TGTGCCTGTGACACTCTGGGGGAAAGGACTTACACCGATAAACTCATCTTT. The chain employs TRDV2 and TRDJ1; TRDD3 matches 8 bases. Trimming took 1 base from V and 0 from J; bases not matched to a gene: 9. This CDR3 has 17 amino acids. Per germline, CDR1 GEAIGNYY and CDR2 EKD.

The CDR3 region is CACDTLGTNTDKLIF. CDR3 bases: TGTGCCTGTGACACACTGGGGACGAACACCGATAAACTCATCTTT. The rearrangement links TRDV2 to TRDJ1, with 7 bases identical to TRDD3. This CDR3 has 15 amino acids. Germline V gives CDR1 GEAIGNYY, CDR2 EKD. Losses at the gene ends were 1 base for V and 0 bases for J; bases not matched to a gene: 4.

On this clone itself: This probably arose from a read error, given a far larger clone one base away. V and J are TRDV2 and TRDJ3; 11 bases align to TRDD3. The CDR3 is 22 residues long. J gave up 1 base and V 0 bases, and 13 bases lay outside the gene matches. Germline assignment: CDR1 GEAIGNYY and CDR2 EKD. The CDR3 region has the DNA TGTGCCTGTGACACCGTCATGCAACTACTGGGGGATAGTTCCTGGGACACCCGACAGATGTTTTTC. Protein product: CACDTVMQLLGDSSWDTRQMFF.

Remarks on this clone: Since a much larger clone is just one base distant, this may be a read error. The rearrangement uses TRDV2 and TRDJ1; TRDD3 is a possible D gene (6 bases). The CDR3 covers 14 residues. Per the germline V gene, CDR1 is GEAIGNYY and CDR2 is EKD. CDR3 region: CAGQGIEGTNKLIF. In DNA, the CDR3 is TGTGCCGGTCAGGGGATTGAGGGCACCAATAAACTCATCTTT.

This chain connects TRDV2 to TRDJ1; maybe TRDD3 (5 bases). Germline V gene sequence: CDR1 GEAIGNYY, CDR2 EKD. The germline V and J ends were trimmed by 0 bases and 0 bases, with 22 bases remaining between them. The CDR3 loop spans 19 amino acids. The CDR3 region has the DNA TGTGCCTGTGACACCGTGCTGAGAGGGGGGGTTCACTACACCGATAAACTCATCTTT. It is translated as CACDTVLRGGVHYTDKLIF.

This clone has a handful of counts. The genes are TRDV2 and TRDJ1; 8 bases map to TRDD3. V lost 0 bases to trimming and J lost 0 bases; unmatched junction nucleotides: 11. The CDR3 is 18 residues long. Germline V gene data show CDR1 as GEAIGNYY and CDR2 as EKD. The CDR3 loop is CACDTVLGDSRYTDKLIF. CDR3 nucleotide sequence: TGTGCCTGTGACACCGTGCTGGGGGACTCAAGGTACACCGATAAACTCATCTTT.